A selection of T cell receptor beta chains follows, all from one sample in a study of CD8+ T cells in alopecia areata. Repertoires were generated with immunoSEQ multiplex PCR, while TCRdb's copy carries only in-frame clones and drops some. This sample has around 36,000 clones, with approximately 54% found just once. Input material: CD4+ Tregs sorted from blood. The receptors here all came from a human donor with alopecia areata. The CDR3 runs from the conserved cysteine through the conserved F or W. D genes are given only for firm matches. Not every row has a clone size; where given, it reads once, few, many or a size class.

D | J | V | size | DNA | CDR3
. | TRBJ2-1 | TRBV7-9 | few | TGTGCCAGCAGCTTAGTTCGCGGACCTAACCCGCAATGGGAGCAGTTCTTC | CASSLVRGPNPQWEQFF
. | TRBJ1-4 | TRBV5-1 | . | TGCGCCAGCAGCTTAAGCCCGAGAGCTGAAAAACTGTTTTTT | CASSLSPRAEKLFF
. | TRBJ1-1 | TRBV30 | . | TGTGCCTGGACCCCGGGATGGGGCAATGGCACTGAAGCTTTCTTT | CAWTPGWGNGTEAFF
. | TRBJ1-1 | TRBV2 | . | TGTGCCAGCAGGGTCTCAGTCACTGAAGCTTTCTTT | CASRVSVTEAFF
. | TRBJ2-7 | TRBV23-1 | . | TGCGCCAGCAGTCAATCGGTCATCCGGGACGGGTGCTACGAGCAGTACTTC | CASSQSVIRDGCYEQYF
. | TRBJ2-6 | TRBV5-1 | . | TGCGCCAGCAGCCCCTTTCGAGGGGAGGCTGGGGCCAACGTCCTGACTTTC | CASSPFRGEAGANVLTF
. | TRBJ2-5 | TRBV18 | . | TGTGCCAGCTCACCAAGGGGACGGGAGACCCAGTACTTC | CASSPRGRETQYF
TRBD1 | TRBJ1-1 | TRBV5-1 | . | TGCGCCAGCAGCAGGACAGGGGGCATAGACACTGAAGCTTTCTTT | CASSRTGGIDTEAFF
TRBD1 | TRBJ1-2 | TRBV20-1 | . | TGCAGTGCAGGGACAGTCTATGGCTACACCTTC | CSAGTVYGYTF
TRBD1 | TRBJ1-5 | TRBV7-9 | . | TGTGCCAGCAGCTTAGGGACCGGGACAGGGAATCAGCCCCAGCATTTT | CASSLGTGTGNQPQHF
. | TRBJ1-2 | TRBV14 | . | TGTGCCAGCAGCCAAGACCGGTACCACAACTATGGCTACACCTTC | CASSQDRYHNYGYTF
TRBD1 | TRBJ2-7 | TRBV7-2 | few | TGTGCCAGCAGCTCTTATCAGGGGGCCGAGCAGTACTTC | CASSSYQGAEQYF
TRBD1 | TRBJ1-2 | TRBV4-2 | . | TGTGCCAGCAGCCCGGAGGACAGGACCTTCGGCTATGGCTACACCTTC | CASSPEDRTFGYGYTF
. | TRBJ1-6 | TRBV5-5 | few | TGTGCCAGCAGCTTGTGGAGACAGGTGGACAAATCACCCCTCCACTTT | CASSLWRQVDKSPLHF
TRBD1 | TRBJ1-2 | TRBV14 | few | TGTGCCAGCAGCCGAAATAACAGGGGCGGCTATGGCTACACCTTC | CASSRNNRGGYGYTF
. | TRBJ2-3 | TRBV28 | few | TGTGCCAGCAGCATCAGCACAGATACGCAGTATTTT | CASSISTDTQYF
. | TRBJ2-1 | TRBV6-6 | . | TGTGCCAGCAGTTACTCGACCGGGACACACTACAATGAGCAGTTCTTC | CASSYSTGTHYNEQFF
. | TRBJ2-2 | TRBV7-3 | . | TGTGCCAGCAGCTTAAATCCCGGGAGTCACACCGGGGAGCTGTTTTTT | CASSLNPGSHTGELFF
. | TRBJ1-2 | TRBV7-2 | . | TGTGCCAGCAGCTTAGACCGTGGGGGCTACACCTTC | CASSLDRGGYTF
TRBD2 | TRBJ2-7 | TRBV4-2 | . | TGTGCCAGCAGCCAAATTCTAGGGACTAGCGGGGGCCGTCCCAGCTCCTACGAGCAGTACTTC | CASSQILGTSGGRPSSYEQYF
TRBD1 | TRBJ1-1 | TRBV10-3 | once | TGTGCCATCAGAGGGACAGGCGGCACTGGGGACACTGAAGCTTTCTTT | CAIRGTGGTGDTEAFF
TRBD2 | TRBJ2-3 | TRBV5-4 | . | TGTGCCAGCAGCTTGGGGGCAGCGGGAGGGTACACAGATACGCAGTATTTT | CASSLGAAGGYTDTQYF
TRBD2 | TRBJ2-7 | TRBV7-9 | . | TGTGCCAGCAGCTTTCGGACTAGCGGGTACGAGCAGTACTTC | CASSFRTSGYEQYF
. | TRBJ1-2 | TRBV6-6 | few | TGTGCCAGCACTAATGCTTTGGATGGCTACACCTTC | CASTNALDGYTF
. | TRBJ2-3 | TRBV2 | . | TGTGCCAGCACACGGGGAGCTGCGAATACGCAGTATTTT | CASTRGAANTQYF
. | TRBJ2-3 | TRBV5-6 | . | TGTGCCAGCAGCTTGGCGCCAGGGGATACGCAGTATTTT | CASSLAPGDTQYF
TRBD1 | TRBJ1-1 | TRBV29-1 | few | TGCAGCGTAGTTGACAGGGGCCCTGAAGCTTTCTTT | CSVVDRGPEAFF
. | TRBJ1-6 | TRBV19 | few | TGTGCCAGTAGTATACGACGGACCAATTCACCCCTCCACTTT | CASSIRRTNSPLHF
. | TRBJ2-7 | TRBV9 | . | TGTGCCAGCAGCGCCTGGACAGAGAGCGAGCAGTACTTC | CASSAWTESEQYF
TRBD1 | TRBJ1-2 | TRBV29-1 | . | TGCAGCGTCGGGGACAGGGGCTATGGCTACACCTTC | CSVGDRGYGYTF
. | TRBJ2-7 | TRBV7-2 | . | TGTGCCAGCAGCTTAGTAGGGATCGGAGAGCAGTACTTC | CASSLVGIGEQYF
. | TRBJ1-6 | TRBV10-1 | . | TGCGCCAGCAGCCCTCAGGGGAGTAATTCACCCCTCCACTTT | CASSPQGSNSPLHF
. | TRBJ2-1 | TRBV9 | . | TGTGCCAGCAGCGTACAGGGAGGTGCCTACAATGAGCAGTTCTTC | CASSVQGGAYNEQFF
. | TRBJ1-2 | TRBV7-6 | . | TGTGCCAGCAGCTCAAGTCTGAAGTATGGCTACACCTTC | CASSSSLKYGYTF
. | TRBJ2-5 | TRBV6-1 | few | TGTGCCAGTTTCGGCAAACAAGAGACCCAGTACTTC | CASFGKQETQYF
. | TRBJ1-1 | TRBV7-3 | . | TGTGCCAGCAGCTTAGTCCCCCGAGCTGAAGCTTTCTTT | CASSLVPRAEAFF
. | TRBJ1-1 | TRBV30 | . | TGTGCCTGGAGTGTTAGGGTGTCGGCTTATTCGGACACTGAAGCTTTCTTT | CAWSVRVSAYSDTEAFF
. | TRBJ2-2 | TRBV9 | . | TGTGCCAGCAGCGTAGTGGCGGCCCGCAGCACCGGGGAGCTGTTTTTT | CASSVVAARSTGELFF
TRBD1 | TRBJ2-3 | TRBV4-2 | . | TGTGCCAGCAGGTACCGCGATCGACAGGGCGCAGATACGCAGTATTTT | CASRYRDRQGADTQYF
. | TRBJ2-7 | TRBV5-6 | once | TGTGCCAGCGCTATCCGGGTCTCGGGGTTTCCGGGTGAGCAGTACTTC | CASAIRVSGFPGEQYF
. | TRBJ1-4 | TRBV5-1 | . | TGCGCCAGCAGGCAAGGTGAAAAACTGTTTTTT | CASRQGEKLFF
. | TRBJ2-1 | TRBV25-1 | . | TGTGCCAGCAGTGACTACCGGGACCGACGCTACAATGAGCAGTTCTTC | CASSDYRDRRYNEQFF
. | TRBJ2-7 | TRBV27 | few | TGTGCCAGCAGTTTTCTATCCGCAGGGGAGGACGAGCAGTACTTC | CASSFLSAGEDEQYF
TRBD2 | TRBJ2-1 | TRBV6-6 | . | TGTGCCAGCAGTTACTCGGGACTAGCCGGTGAGCAGTTCTTC | CASSYSGLAGEQFF
TRBD2 | TRBJ2-3 | TRBV5-1 | . | TGCGCCAGCAGCCTCGTTCTAGCGGGAGTAGACGATACGCAGTATTTT | CASSLVLAGVDDTQYF
. | TRBJ2-3 | TRBV28 | . | TGTGCCAGCAGACCCACAGTATACACAGATACGCAGTATTTT | CASRPTVYTDTQYF